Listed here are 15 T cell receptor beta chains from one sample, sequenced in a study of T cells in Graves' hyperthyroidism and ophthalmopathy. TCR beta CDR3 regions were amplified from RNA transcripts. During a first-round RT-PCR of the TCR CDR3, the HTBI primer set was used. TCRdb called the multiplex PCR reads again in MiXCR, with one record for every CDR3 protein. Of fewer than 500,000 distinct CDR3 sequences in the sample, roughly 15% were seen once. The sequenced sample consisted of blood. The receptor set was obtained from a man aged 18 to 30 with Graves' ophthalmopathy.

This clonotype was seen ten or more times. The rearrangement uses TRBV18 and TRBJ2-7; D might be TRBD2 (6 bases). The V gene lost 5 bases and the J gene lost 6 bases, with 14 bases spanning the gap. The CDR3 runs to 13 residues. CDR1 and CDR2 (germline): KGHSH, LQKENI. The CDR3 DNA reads TGTGCCAGCTCAGGAGGGGCGCAGTCCGAGCAGTACTTC. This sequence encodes CASSGGAQSEQYF.

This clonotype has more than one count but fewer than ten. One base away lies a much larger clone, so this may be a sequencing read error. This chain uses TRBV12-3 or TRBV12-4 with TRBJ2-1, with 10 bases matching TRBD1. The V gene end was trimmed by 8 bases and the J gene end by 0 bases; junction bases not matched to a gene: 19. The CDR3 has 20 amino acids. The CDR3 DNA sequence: TGTGCCAGCGCTGATTCACCGGGACAGGGGAGTACTGGCTCCTACAATGAGCAGTTCTTC. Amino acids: CASADSPGQGSTGSYNEQFF.

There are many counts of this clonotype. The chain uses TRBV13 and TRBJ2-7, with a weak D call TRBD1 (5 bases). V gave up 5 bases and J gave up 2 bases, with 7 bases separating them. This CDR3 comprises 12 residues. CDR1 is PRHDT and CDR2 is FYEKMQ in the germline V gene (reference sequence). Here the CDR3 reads CASSPRAYEQYF. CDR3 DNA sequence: TGTGCCAGCAGCCCCAGGGCCTACGAGCAGTACTTC.

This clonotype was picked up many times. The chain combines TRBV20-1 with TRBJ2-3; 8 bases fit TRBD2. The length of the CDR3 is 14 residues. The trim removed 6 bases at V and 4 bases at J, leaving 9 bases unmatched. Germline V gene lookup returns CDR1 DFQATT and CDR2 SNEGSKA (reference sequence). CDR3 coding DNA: TGCAGTGCCCCTCCCCTACTAGCGGCAGATACGCAGTATTTT. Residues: CSAPPLLAADTQYF.

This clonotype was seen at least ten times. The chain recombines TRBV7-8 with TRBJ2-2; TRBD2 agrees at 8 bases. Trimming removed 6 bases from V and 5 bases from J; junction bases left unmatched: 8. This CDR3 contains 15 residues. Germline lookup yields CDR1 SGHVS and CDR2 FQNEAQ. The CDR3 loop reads CASRRRTSRTGELFF. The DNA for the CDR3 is TGTGCCAGCAGACGAAGGACTAGCAGGACCGGGGAGCTGTTTTTT.

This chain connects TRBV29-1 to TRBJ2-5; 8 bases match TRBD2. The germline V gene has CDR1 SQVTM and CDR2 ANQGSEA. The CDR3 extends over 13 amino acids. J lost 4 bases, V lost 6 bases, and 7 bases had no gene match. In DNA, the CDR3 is TGCAGCGTCCCCGGGCTAGCGGGAGAGACCCAGTACTTC. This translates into CSVPGLAGETQYF.

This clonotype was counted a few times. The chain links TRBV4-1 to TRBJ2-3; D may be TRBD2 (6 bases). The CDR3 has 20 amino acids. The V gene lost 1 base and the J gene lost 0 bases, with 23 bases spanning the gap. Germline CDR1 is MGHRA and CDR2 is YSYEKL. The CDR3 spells CASSQVVLAPPGLSTDTQYF. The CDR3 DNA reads TGCGCCAGCAGCCAAGTCGTTCTCGCCCCGCCGGGACTCAGCACAGATACGCAGTATTTT.

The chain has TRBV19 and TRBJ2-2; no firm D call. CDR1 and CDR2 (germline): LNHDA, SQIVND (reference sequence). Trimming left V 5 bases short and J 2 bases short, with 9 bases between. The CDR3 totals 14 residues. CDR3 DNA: TGTGCCAGTAGTTTGCCTAGAAACACCGGGGAGCTGTTTTTT. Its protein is CASSLPRNTGELFF.

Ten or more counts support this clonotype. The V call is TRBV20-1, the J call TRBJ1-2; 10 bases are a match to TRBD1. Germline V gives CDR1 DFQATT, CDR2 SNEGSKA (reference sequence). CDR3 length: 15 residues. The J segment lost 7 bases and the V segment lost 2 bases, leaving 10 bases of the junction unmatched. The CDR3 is CSARSGTGVVAGYTF. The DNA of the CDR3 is TGCAGTGCTAGATCCGGGACAGGGGTAGTGGCTGGCTACACCTTC.

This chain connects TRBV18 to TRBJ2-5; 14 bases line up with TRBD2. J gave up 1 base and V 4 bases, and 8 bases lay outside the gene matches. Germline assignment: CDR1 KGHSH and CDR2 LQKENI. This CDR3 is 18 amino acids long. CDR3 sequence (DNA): TGTGCCAGCTCACTACGAACTGGGACTAGCGGGAGCCAAGAGACCCAGTACTTC. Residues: CASSLRTGTSGSQETQYF.

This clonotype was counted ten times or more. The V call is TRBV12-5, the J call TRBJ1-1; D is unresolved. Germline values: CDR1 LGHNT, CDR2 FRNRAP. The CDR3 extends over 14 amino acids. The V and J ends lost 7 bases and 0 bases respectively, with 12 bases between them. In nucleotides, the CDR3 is TGTGCTAGTGCCCCCTCCGGACTGAACACTGAAGCTTTCTTT. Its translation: CASAPSGLNTEAFF. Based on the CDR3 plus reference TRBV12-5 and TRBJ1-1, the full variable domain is DARVTQTPRHKVTEMGQEVTMRCQPILGHNTVFWYRQTMMQGLELLAYFRNRAPLDDSGMPKDRFSAEMPDATLATLKIQPSEPRDSAVYFCASAPSGLNTEAFFGQGTRLTVV.

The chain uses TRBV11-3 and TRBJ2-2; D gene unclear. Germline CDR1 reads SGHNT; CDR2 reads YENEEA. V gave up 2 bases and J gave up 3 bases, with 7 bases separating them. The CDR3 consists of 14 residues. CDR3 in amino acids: CASSLLPYTGELFF. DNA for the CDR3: TGTGCCAGCAGCTTACTTCCGTACACCGGGGAGCTGTTTTTT.

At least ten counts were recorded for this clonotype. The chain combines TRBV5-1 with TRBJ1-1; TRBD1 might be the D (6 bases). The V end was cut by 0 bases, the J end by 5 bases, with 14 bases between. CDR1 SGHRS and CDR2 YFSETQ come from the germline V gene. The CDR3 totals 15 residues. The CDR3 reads CASSLDPGAGTEAFF. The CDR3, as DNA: TGCGCCAGCAGCTTGGACCCGGGGGCTGGAACTGAAGCTTTCTTT.

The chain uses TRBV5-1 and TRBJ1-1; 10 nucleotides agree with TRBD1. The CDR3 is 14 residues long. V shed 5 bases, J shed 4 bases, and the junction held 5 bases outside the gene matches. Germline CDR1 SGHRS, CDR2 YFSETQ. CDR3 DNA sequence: TGCGCCAGCAGTCCCGGGACAGGGGCCACTGAAGCTTTCTTT. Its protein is CASSPGTGATEAFF.

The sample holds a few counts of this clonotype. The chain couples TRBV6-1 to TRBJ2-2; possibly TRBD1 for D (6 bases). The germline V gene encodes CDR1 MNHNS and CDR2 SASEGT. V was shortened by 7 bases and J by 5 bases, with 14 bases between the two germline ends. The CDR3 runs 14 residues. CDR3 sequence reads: CASKQGHWTGELFF. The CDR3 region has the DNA TGTGCCAGCAAACAGGGCCATTGGACCGGGGAGCTGTTTTTT.